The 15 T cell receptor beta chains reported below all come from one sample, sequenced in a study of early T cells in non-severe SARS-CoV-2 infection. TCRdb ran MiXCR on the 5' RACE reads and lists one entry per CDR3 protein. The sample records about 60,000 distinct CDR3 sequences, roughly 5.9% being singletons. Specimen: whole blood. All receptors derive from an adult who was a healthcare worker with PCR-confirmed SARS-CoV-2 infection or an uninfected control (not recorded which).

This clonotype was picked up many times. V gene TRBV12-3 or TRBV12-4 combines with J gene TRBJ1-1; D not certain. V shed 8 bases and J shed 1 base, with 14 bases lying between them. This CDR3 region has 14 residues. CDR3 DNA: TGTGCCAGCCCTAAGACATTATGGAACACTGAAGCTTTCTTT. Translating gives CASPKTLWNTEAFF.

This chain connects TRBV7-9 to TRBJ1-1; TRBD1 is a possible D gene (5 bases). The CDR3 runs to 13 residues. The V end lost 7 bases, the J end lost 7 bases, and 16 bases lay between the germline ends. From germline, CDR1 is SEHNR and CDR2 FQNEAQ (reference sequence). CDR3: CASMGGAEFEAFF. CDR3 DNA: TGTGCCAGCATGGGAGGGGCGGAATTTGAAGCTTTCTTT.

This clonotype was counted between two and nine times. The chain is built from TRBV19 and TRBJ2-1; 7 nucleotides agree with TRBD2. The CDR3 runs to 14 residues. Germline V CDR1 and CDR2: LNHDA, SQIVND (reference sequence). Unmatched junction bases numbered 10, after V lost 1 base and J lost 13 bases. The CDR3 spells CASSIALGGLVQFF. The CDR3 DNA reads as TGTGCCAGTAGTATAGCCCTCGGAGGACTAGTACAGTTCTTC.

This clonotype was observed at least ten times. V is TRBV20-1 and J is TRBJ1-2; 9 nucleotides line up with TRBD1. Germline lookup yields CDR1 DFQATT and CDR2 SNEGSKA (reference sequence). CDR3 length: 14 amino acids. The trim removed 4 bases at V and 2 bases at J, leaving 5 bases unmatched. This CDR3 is CSAKSDRGNYGYTF. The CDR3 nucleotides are TGCAGTGCTAAATCGGACAGGGGCAACTATGGCTACACCTTC.

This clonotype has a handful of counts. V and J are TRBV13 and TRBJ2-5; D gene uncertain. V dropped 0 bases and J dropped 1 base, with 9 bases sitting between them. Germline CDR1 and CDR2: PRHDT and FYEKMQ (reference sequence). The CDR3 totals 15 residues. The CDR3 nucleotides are TGTGCCAGCAGCTTAGGCCAAGGCAGCCAAGAGACCCAGTACTTC. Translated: CASSLGQGSQETQYF.

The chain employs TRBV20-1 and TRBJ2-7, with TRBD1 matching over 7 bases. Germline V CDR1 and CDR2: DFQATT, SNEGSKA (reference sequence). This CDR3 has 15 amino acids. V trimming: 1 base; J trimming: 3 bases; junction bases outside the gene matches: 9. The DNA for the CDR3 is TGCAGTGCTAGAGTTTGGGGGACAGACCACTACGAGCAGTACTTC. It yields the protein CSARVWGTDHYEQYF.

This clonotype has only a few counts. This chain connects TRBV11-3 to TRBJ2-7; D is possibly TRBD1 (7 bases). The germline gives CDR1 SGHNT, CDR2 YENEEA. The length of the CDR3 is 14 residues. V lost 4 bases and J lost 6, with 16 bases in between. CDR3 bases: TGTGCCAGCAGCTCTACCAGGGGGGCCGGCGAGCAGTACTTC. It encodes CASSSTRGAGEQYF. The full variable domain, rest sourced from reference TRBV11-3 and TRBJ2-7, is EAGVVQSPRYKIIEKKQPVAFWCNPISGHNTLYWYLQNLGQGPELLIRYENEEAVDDSQLPKDRFSAERLKGVDSTLKIQPAELGDSAVYLCASSSTRGAGEQYFGPGTRLTVT.

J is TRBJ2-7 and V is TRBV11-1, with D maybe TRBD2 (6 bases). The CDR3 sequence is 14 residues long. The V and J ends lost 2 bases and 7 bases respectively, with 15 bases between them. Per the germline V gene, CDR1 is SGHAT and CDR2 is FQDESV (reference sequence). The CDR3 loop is CASSLKAGLGEQYF. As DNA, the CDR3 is TGTGCCAGCAGCTTAAAGGCGGGGCTGGGGGAGCAGTACTTC.

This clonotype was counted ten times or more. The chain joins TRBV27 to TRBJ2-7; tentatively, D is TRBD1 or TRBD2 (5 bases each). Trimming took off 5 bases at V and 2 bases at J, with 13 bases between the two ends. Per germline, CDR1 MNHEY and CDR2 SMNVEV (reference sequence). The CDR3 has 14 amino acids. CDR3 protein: CASSPRDGAYEQYF. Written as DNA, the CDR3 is TGTGCCAGCAGTCCCAGGGACGGAGCCTACGAGCAGTACTTC.

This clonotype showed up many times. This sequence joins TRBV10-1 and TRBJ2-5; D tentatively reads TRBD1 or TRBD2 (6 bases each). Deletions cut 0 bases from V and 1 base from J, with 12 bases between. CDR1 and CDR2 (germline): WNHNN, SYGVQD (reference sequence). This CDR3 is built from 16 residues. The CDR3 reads CASSESWGAGQETQYF. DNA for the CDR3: TGCGCCAGCAGTGAGTCGTGGGGGGCAGGCCAAGAGACCCAGTACTTC.

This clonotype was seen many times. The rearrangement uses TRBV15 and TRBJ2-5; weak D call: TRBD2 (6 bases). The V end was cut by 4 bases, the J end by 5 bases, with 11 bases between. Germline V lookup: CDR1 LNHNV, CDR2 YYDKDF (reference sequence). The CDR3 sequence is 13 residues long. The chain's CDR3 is CATSKYGGETQYF. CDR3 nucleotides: TGTGCCACCAGCAAATATGGAGGGGAGACCCAGTACTTC. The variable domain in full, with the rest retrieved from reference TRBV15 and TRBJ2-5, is DAMVIQNPRYQVTQFGKPVTLSCSQTLNHNVMYWYQQKSSQAPKLLFHYYDKDFNNEADTPDNFQSRRPNTSFCFLDIRSPGLGDTAMYLCATSKYGGETQYFGPGTRLLVL.

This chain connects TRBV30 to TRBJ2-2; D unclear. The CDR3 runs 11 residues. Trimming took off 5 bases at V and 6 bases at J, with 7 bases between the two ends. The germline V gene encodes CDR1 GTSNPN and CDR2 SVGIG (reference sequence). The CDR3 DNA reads TGTGCCTGGGCCAGACCCGGGGAGCTGTTTTTT. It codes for CAWARPGELFF.

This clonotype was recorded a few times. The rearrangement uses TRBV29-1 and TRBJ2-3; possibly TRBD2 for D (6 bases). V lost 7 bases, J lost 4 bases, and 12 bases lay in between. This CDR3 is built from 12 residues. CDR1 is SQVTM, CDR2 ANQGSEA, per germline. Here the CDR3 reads CSGGEVADTQYF. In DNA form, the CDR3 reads TGCAGCGGGGGGGAGGTCGCAGATACGCAGTATTTT.

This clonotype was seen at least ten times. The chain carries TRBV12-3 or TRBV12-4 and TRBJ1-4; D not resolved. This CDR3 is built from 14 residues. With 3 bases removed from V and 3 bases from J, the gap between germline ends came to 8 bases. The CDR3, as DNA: TGTGCCAGCAGTTTGGGCCGGGCTAATGAAAAACTGTTTTTT. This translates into CASSLGRANEKLFF.

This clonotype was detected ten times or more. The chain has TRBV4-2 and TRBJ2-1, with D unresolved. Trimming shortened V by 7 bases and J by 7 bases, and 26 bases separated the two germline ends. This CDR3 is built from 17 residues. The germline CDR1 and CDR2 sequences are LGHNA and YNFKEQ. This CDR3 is CASMQAIARVGENEQFF. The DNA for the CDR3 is TGTGCCAGCATGCAGGCCATCGCTAGGGTAGGTGAGAATGAGCAGTTCTTC.